Sequencing of this T cell receptor beta chain was carried out in a study of cytomegalovirus exposure and HLA in healthy donors (dated by TCRdb to about 2017). Broadly, across the study: An earlier analysis of 587 of the donors reported under 300 Gb of sequence data and around 120 million unique TCR beta sequences obtained from about 200 million T cells. Roughly 300 gigabases of sequencing data and tens of millions of unique TCR sequences were included in an early release covering about 620 HLA-typed donors. The genetic ancestry cluster associated with self-reported Caucasian donors included roughly four fifths of the 398 genotyped donors. The aim of the study was to test whether cataloging public T cell receptors could identify signatures of past pathogen exposure. The study used immunosequencing to profile the T cell repertoires of several hundred subjects and linked those repertoires to cytomegalovirus serostatus. In addition to the first cohort of 500 to 850 subjects, a separate validation cohort of 120 different subjects was used. The study combined high-throughput TCR immunosequencing, statistical association of individual TCRs with disease status, and machine learning to predict cytomegalovirus infection status. A later analysis re-analyzed previously published TCR beta repertoires from 550 to 700 donors and added high-resolution HLA genotyping to study TCR occurrence patterns. Rather than using new phenotypic data, the later analysis identified candidate immune exposures from TCR beta sequences and from how often those sequences occurred across donors. In an earlier analysis of roughly 540 of the donors, high-throughput TCR beta sequencing was used to judge whether each TCR beta V gene segment behaved as functional or pseudogenic. Donor age, sex, ethnicity and CMV serostatus were collected together with the repertoire data. A later genetic analysis took genome-wide SNP genotypes for about three fifths of the 666 donors and used that subset as a discovery cohort. Every repertoire in the discovery cohort had been generated on one and the same sequencing platform. HLA typing covered class I and class II loci at four-digit resolution. Typing coverage differed by locus: A, B, C, DRB1 and DQB1 were typed in roughly 620-640 donors, DQA1 in 522, DPA1 in around 580, and DPB1 in 472. About 5 DR-DQ haplotypes were handled as single units for association and clustering, since linkage in the cohort was strong. On average, approximately 250,000 unique TCR beta nucleotide sequences were sequenced per donor among 398 genotyped donors of the cohort, with roughly 18% of those sequences being non-productive. Broad study findings and their caveats: In a later analysis, HLA-associated TCR beta chains showed more clonal expansion and lower generation probabilities than non-associated chains that were equally common. Most TCR sequences were seen in very few donors, while some public TCRs were found in many individuals. Most CMV-associated TCR beta chains appeared to be HLA-restricted in a later analysis, and the HLA associations seemed to be driven largely by CMV exposure. The study listed 164 TCR beta chains as associated with cytomegalovirus. Cytomegalovirus status was reported to be diagnosed by the classifier with high specificity and sensitivity in both the original and validation cohorts. Specific HLA alleles were associated with 15,000 to 20,000 TCR beta sequences at a false discovery rate of 0.05 in a later analysis. Because HLA typing was unavailable for some donors at each locus, only the typed subset was used in association tests. An earlier analysis of around 500 of the donors showed that most TCR beta V segments appeared in productive rearrangements either about 87% or about 30% of the time, which broadly matched IMGT annotations. A further reported finding was that TCR beta sequences accurately predicted the HLA-A and HLA-B alleles for most subjects in the first cohort. Because counts were too low, under 20 rarely observed V segments, including chromosome 9 orphons, were left out of the earlier analysis of 587 of the donors. Roughly uniform sequencing depth across donors was assumed in presence/absence analyses, although this assumption may not hold. The authors suggested that the approach could potentially be extended to other disease states and immunological phenotypes. In this cohort, only TCR beta chains were sequenced, and detectable features were limited by the absence of alpha or paired-chain data. Assigning TCR associations to individual alleles was difficult when HLA alleles, especially DR and DQ, strongly co-occurred. Linkage disequilibrium might explain the correlated functional status among segregating V segments, but an unknown experimental factor could not be ruled out. A later analysis reported that several top co-occurrence clusters appeared linked to parvovirus B19, influenza, CMV and Epstein-Barr virus. In vitro tests confirmed that a few of the cytomegalovirus-associated TCR beta chains recognize cytomegalovirus antigens. For the cohort, immune exposure information was limited to CMV serostatus. A group of highly shared sequence variants was considered likely to be a technical artifact of the sequencing pipeline. In a later analysis, the rate of TCR association differed among HLA loci, with DRB1 alleles having the most associated TCRs and HLA-C alleles having the fewest. In a later genetic analysis, fewer N-insertions in productive TCRs were reported among donors in an Asian-associated ancestry cluster than the 666-donor mean. V-gene and J-gene trimming of TCR beta chains was associated with a missense DCLRE1C variant in a later genetic analysis, and the association was replicated in an independent cohort.

Library method: the immunoSEQ multiplex PCR assay. For the multiplex PCR, a mixture combining 60 forward primers for TCR Vbeta segments and 13 reverse primers for TCR Jbeta segments was used. Amplification of the CDR3 region of rearranged TCR beta genes was performed with a multiplex PCR assay on genomic DNA. The amplified TCR beta libraries were sequenced on the Illumina HiSeq System as 87-base-pair reads. The published analysis was carried out like this. Across the 700 or so repertoires, a later analysis counted roughly 77 million unique TCR beta chains, 9.5 million to 13 million of which were shared by at least two donors. Raw reads were error-corrected and collapsed into unique sequences by a nearest-neighbor algorithm in which closely related sequences were merged to remove PCR and sequencing errors. To assign V, D and J gene segments, CDR3 sequences were aligned to IMGT reference sequences. Each retained sequence needed at least a six-nucleotide match to both a V gene segment and a J gene segment. A rearrangement counted as productive if the CDR3 had no stop codons and remained in frame with V and J, and every other rearrangement counted as non-productive. Following IMGT convention, CDR3 was defined as the stretch from the second conserved V-encoded cysteine to the conserved J-encoded phenylalanine. Sequences without an unambiguous match to a single V gene segment were excluded from the earlier analysis of over 500 of the donors. In an earlier analysis of 587 of the donors, a V segment was called functional when productive rearrangements were above 56.7%, and segregating when the standard deviation between donors exceeded 5%. A statistical classification framework was built to diagnose cytomegalovirus status from the catalog of TCR beta chain sequences. A later analysis assigned V and J genes by comparing TCR nucleotide sequences with IMGT/GENE-DB human TR gene sequences. The TCRdist pipeline was used in a later analysis to assign CDR3 sequences and most-parsimonious VDJ recombination scenarios. In a later analysis, every TCR beta chain was defined by the combination of its CDR3 amino acid sequence and its V-gene family, and reads without a unique V-gene family were dropped. A later analysis removed 500 to 600 highly shared, low-generation-probability nucleotide sequences to deal with suspected cross-contamination and a sequencing artifact. For each public chain, a later analysis derived a clonal expansion index from normalized ranks of inferred template counts within each repertoire. In a later analysis, generation probabilities were computed using a VDJ recombination model fitted to out-of-frame rearrangements, and the results were checked against IGoR. Hypergeometric tests were used in a later analysis to score TCR-TCR, TCR-HLA and TCR-CMV co-occurrence, with a repertoire-size bias correction applied to the TCR pairs. In a later analysis, false discovery rates were estimated by permuting HLA or CMV assignments 20 times. In a later analysis, co-occurring TCRs were grouped with DBSCAN, and TCRdist sequence similarity was added when clustering was performed within HLA-allele-positive subsets. Repertoires with fewer than 30,000 or more than 120,000 public chains, plus five repertoires with anomalous nucleotide sharing, were excluded from co-occurrence clustering. TCRdb carries this immuneACCESS record with in-frame sequences only. Its versions omit some clonotypes, under half of them owing to an unresolved V gene in the studies checked, with the rest unexplained. The V and J calls and clone size come from that table; D and trimming were worked out from the DNA. The sample table holds 180,000 or so clones, of which 80% were seen once. In total, the top ten clones hold 1.4% of the sample.

Worth noting for this clone: Its antigen specificity is not known. Base-call qualities are not available, and no considerably larger clone is one nucleotide away.

The cohort comprised around 700 healthy bone marrow donors. At the time of sampling, every cohort member was nominally healthy, though immune exposures that went unrecorded were likely present. The donor was CMV seropositive and was included in the group of approximately 300 seropositive cohort members. A peripheral blood sample was collected from each donor, and TCR beta sequencing was performed on peripheral blood mononuclear cells. The Qiagen DNeasy Blood Extraction Kit was used to extract genomic DNA from the blood cell samples. The sequenced sample was PBMCs. The TCR sequence derives from a girl aged 10 to 17 in good health and CMV-seropositive.

The DNA reads as follows: TGTGCCAGCAGCCCTGGCGGGCCGGAGTTAGATCAGTACTTC. Its coded protein is CASSPGGPELDQYF. The chain is made from TRBV7-6 and TRBJ2-5; D gene: possibly TRBD2, on 5 matching bases. The CDR3 spans 14 residues, from the cysteine through the phenylalanine. The DNA shown is the 42-base CDR3, in frame from base 1. The germline V gene supplies CDR1 SGHVS and CDR2 FNYEAQ. The trim is 5 bases for V and 11 bases for J, with a gap of 21 bases between the germline ends.